The rows below give T cell receptor beta chains drawn from one sample of a study of blood T cell repertoires in COVID-19. The data were produced by immunoSEQ multiplex PCR, yet TCRdb's version contains in-frame clones alone and is incomplete. The repertoire holds about 74,000 clones, 80% to 90% seen once, with over 35% in the top ten. Sequencing was done on a sample of peripheral blood. Receptors were obtained from a man aged 65 to 79 with acute or convalescent COVID-19. The CDR3 runs from the conserved cysteine through the conserved F or W. The D gene is left open where the match is weak. Not all rows give a size; the values are once, few, many and, for expanded clones, a class.

j_gene: TRBJ2-3
v_gene: TRBV30
abundance: .
d_gene: .
CDR3aa: CAWSVKPGTNTQYF
CDR3nt: TGTGCCTGGAGTGTAAAGCCAGGGACAAATACGCAGTATTTT

j_gene: TRBJ2-2
v_gene: TRBV27
abundance: .
d_gene: TRBD1
CDR3aa: CASHPTGTGESGTGELFF
CDR3nt: TGTGCCAGCCACCCAACCGGGACAGGGGAAAGTGGCACCGGGGAGCTGTTTTTT

j_gene: TRBJ2-1
v_gene: TRBV28
abundance: .
d_gene: TRBD2
CDR3aa: CASSPGLASNEQFF
CDR3nt: TGTGCCAGCAGTCCCGGACTAGCGAGCAATGAGCAGTTCTTC

j_gene: TRBJ2-2
v_gene: TRBV2
abundance: .
d_gene: TRBD2
CDR3aa: CASSGYAGVNTGELFF
CDR3nt: TGTGCCAGCAGTGGCTACGCGGGAGTGAACACCGGGGAGCTGTTTTTT

j_gene: TRBJ1-2
v_gene: TRBV5-1
abundance: .
d_gene: .
CDR3aa: CASSPTPGLGSGGYTF
CDR3nt: TGCGCCAGCAGCCCAACACCCGGGCTCGGGTCGGGAGGCTACACCTTC

j_gene: TRBJ2-6
v_gene: TRBV3-1/TRBV3-2
abundance: few
d_gene: TRBD1
CDR3aa: CASSPWTGGPGANVLTF
CDR3nt: TGTGCCAGCAGCCCCTGGACAGGGGGTCCTGGGGCCAACGTCCTGACTTTC

j_gene: TRBJ2-2
v_gene: TRBV5-1
abundance: .
d_gene: .
CDR3aa: CASSMDTYTGELFF
CDR3nt: TGCGCCAGCAGCATGGACACATACACCGGGGAGCTGTTTTTT

j_gene: TRBJ2-4
v_gene: TRBV23-1
abundance: .
d_gene: .
CDR3aa: CASSHRTNIQYF
CDR3nt: TGCGCCAGCAGCCACAGAACAAACATTCAGTACTTC

j_gene: TRBJ1-5
v_gene: TRBV18
abundance: .
d_gene: .
CDR3aa: CASSPSLKGQPQHF
CDR3nt: TGTGCCAGCTCACCTTCGCTAAAGGGGCAGCCCCAGCATTTT

j_gene: TRBJ2-3
v_gene: TRBV7-9
abundance: .
d_gene: .
CDR3aa: CASSLIEGTDTQYF
CDR3nt: TGTGCCAGCAGCCTAATCGAAGGCACAGATACGCAGTATTTT

j_gene: TRBJ2-7
v_gene: TRBV6-5
abundance: .
d_gene: TRBD1
CDR3aa: CASTLGDRGYEQYF
CDR3nt: TGTGCCAGCACCCTGGGGGACAGGGGCTACGAGCAGTACTTC

j_gene: TRBJ2-1
v_gene: TRBV6-1
abundance: .
d_gene: TRBD1
CDR3aa: CASSETLTGAYNEQFF
CDR3nt: TGTGCCAGCAGTGAAACCTTGACAGGGGCCTACAATGAGCAGTTCTTC

j_gene: TRBJ1-2
v_gene: TRBV19
abundance: .
d_gene: TRBD1
CDR3aa: CASATGVANYGYTF
CDR3nt: TGTGCCAGCGCGACAGGGGTCGCTAACTATGGCTACACCTTC

j_gene: TRBJ2-1
v_gene: TRBV11-2
abundance: .
d_gene: .
CDR3aa: CASSPDIYNEQFF
CDR3nt: TGTGCCAGCAGCCCCGACATCTACAATGAGCAGTTCTTC

j_gene: TRBJ2-7
v_gene: TRBV6-5
abundance: .
d_gene: .
CDR3aa: CASSLTGTRMGEQYF
CDR3nt: TGTGCCAGCAGTCTTACAGGGACGAGAATGGGGGAGCAGTACTTC

j_gene: TRBJ2-3
v_gene: TRBV19
abundance: .
d_gene: TRBD1
CDR3aa: CASSPTGMGRDTQYF
CDR3nt: TGTGCCAGTAGCCCGACAGGGATGGGGAGAGATACGCAGTATTTT

j_gene: TRBJ2-5
v_gene: TRBV5-6
abundance: .
d_gene: .
CDR3aa: CASSPGRKGGQTQYF
CDR3nt: TGTGCCAGCAGCCCTGGGAGGAAGGGGGGGCAGACCCAGTACTTC